This T cell receptor beta chain was captured in a study of regulatory T cells in long-lasting Graves disease. Study at large: Less than 3 months of antithyroid drugs had been taken by newly diagnosed Graves' patients.

The sample's time point: newly diagnosed GD, antithyroid drugs for less than 3 months. Scientists built the TCR library using RNA that was extracted from PBMCs. CDR3 regions were amplified by Arm-PCR using iRepertoire HTBI primers to build TCR beta libraries. In TCRdb, the multiplex PCR reads were re-called with MiXCR into one record per CDR3 protein. This table has some 410,000 distinct CDR3 sequences, roughly 15% appearing once. CDR3 length: 14 amino acids. General study points: Persistent disease was associated with favored TRBV28 usage and with favored use of TRBJ1-2 and TRBJ2-5.

Points on this clonotype: No antigen is known for it. Germline and junction disagree at one end, which may indicate a read error.

These data are also associated with another study on T cells in Graves' hyperthyroidism and ophthalmopathy.

The sequence came from a woman younger than 45 with Graves disease. The chain joins TRBV12-3 or TRBV12-4 to TRBJ2-4; 11 nucleotides align to TRBD2. This specimen was peripheral blood mononuclear cells (PBMCs), taken at new diagnosis, from a patient treated with antithyroid drugs. CDR3 region: CASSLAGGGDIQYF. In nucleotides, the CDR3 is TGTGCCAGCAGCTTAGCGGGAGGGGGGGACATTCAGTACTTC.